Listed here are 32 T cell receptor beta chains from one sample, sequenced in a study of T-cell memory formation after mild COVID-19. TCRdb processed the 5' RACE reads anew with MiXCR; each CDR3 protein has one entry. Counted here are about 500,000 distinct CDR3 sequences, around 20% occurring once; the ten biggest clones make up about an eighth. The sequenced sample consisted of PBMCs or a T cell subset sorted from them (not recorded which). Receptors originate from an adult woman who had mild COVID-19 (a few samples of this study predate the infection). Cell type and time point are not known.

CDR3 DNA sequence: TGTGCCAGCAGCTCCTCTAGCGGGAGACACTACAATGAGCAGTTCTTC. It encodes CASSSSSGRHYNEQFF. The gene calls are TRBV11-2 and TRBJ2-1; TRBD2 matches at 10 bases. The CDR3 is 16 residues long. V was pared by 4 bases and J by 3 bases, with 6 bases of the junction left unmatched. Germline V lookup: CDR1 SGHAT, CDR2 FQNNGV.

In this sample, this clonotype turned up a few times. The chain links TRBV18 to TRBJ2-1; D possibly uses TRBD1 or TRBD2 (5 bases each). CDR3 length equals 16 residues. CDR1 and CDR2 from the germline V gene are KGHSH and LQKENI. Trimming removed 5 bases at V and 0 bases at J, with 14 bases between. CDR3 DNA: TGTGCCAGCTCATCGGGGCCCATGAGCTCCTACAATGAGCAGTTCTTC. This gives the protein CASSSGPMSSYNEQFF.

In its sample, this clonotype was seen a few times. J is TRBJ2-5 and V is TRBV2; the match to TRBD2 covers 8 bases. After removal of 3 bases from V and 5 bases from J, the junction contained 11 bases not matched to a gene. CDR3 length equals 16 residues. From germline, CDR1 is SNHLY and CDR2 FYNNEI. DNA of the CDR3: TGTGCCAGCAGTGAGCGGGCGGGGGGCCTCCTCGAGACCCAGTACTTC. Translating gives CASSERAGGLLETQYF.

The CDR3 region has the DNA TGTGCCAGCAGCTTAGCCGGGACAGGGTCTGCTTACAATCAGCCCCAGCATTTT. Encoded protein: CASSLAGTGSAYNQPQHF. The chain couples TRBV7-2 to TRBJ1-5; 9 positions match TRBD1. Germline V gene data show CDR1 as SGHTA and CDR2 as FQGNSA. The trim removed 0 bases at V and 3 bases at J, leaving 9 bases unmatched. The CDR3 sequence is 18 residues long.

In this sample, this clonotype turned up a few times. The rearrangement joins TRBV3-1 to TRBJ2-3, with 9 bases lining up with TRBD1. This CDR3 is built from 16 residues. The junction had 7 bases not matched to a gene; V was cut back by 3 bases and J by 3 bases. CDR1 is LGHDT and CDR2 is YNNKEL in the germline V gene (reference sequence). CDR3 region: CASSHGQGWVTDTQYF. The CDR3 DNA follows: TGTGCCAGCAGCCATGGACAGGGGTGGGTTACAGATACGCAGTATTTT.

The CDR3 nucleotides read TGTGCCAGTAGACAGAGACCCTCTGGGGCCAACGTCCTGACTTTC. It encodes CASRQRPSGANVLTF. The chain couples TRBV6-5 to TRBJ2-6, with a weak D call TRBD1 (5 bases). This CDR3 contains 15 residues. Trimming shortened V by 9 bases and J by 0 bases, and 12 bases separated the two germline ends. Germline-derived CDR1 and CDR2 are MNHEY and SVGAGI.

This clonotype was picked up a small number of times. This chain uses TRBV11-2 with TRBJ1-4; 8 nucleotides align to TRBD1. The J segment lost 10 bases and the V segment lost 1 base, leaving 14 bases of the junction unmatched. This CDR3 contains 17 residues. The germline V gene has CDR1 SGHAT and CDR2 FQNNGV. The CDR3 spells CASSLADDSDRVVKLFF. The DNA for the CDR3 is TGTGCCAGCAGCTTAGCTGACGATTCGGACAGGGTTGTAAAACTGTTTTTT.

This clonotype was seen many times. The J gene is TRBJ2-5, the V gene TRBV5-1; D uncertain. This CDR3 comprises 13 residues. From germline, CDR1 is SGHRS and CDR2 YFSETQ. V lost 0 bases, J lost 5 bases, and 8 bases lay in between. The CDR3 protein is CASSLGSRETQYF. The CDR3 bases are TGCGCCAGCAGCTTGGGGTCCAGGGAGACCCAGTACTTC. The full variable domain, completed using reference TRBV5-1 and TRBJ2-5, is KAGVTQTPRYLIKTRGQQVTLSCSPISGHRSVSWYQQTPGQGLQFLFEYFSETQRNKGNFPGRFSGRQFSNSRSEMNVSTLELGDSALYLCASSLGSRETQYFGPGTRLLVL.

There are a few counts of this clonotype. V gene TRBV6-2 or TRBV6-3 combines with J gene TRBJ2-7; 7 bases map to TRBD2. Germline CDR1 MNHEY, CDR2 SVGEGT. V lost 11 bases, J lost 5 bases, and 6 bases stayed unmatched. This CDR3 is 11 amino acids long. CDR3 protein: CAVREIHEQYF. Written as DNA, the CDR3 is TGTGCCGTGCGGGAGATCCACGAGCAGTACTTC.

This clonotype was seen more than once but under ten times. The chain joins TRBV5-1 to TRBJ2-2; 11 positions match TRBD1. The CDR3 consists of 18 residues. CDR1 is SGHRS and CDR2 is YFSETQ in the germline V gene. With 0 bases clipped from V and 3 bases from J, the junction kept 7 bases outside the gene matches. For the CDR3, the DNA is TGCGCCAGCAGCTTGGGAAATCCGGGACAGGGGGACACCGGGGAGCTGTTTTTT. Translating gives CASSLGNPGQGDTGELFF.

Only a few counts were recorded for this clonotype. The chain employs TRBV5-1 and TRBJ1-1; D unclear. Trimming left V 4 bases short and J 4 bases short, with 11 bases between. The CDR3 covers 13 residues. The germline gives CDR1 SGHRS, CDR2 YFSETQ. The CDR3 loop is CASSEGWSTEAFF. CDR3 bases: TGCGCCAGCAGCGAAGGGTGGAGCACTGAAGCTTTCTTT.

The CDR3 region has the DNA TGTGCCAGCCGTAGCGGGAATTTGGCGCAGTATTTT. It yields the protein CASRSGNLAQYF. The chain is built from TRBV6-2 or TRBV6-3 and TRBJ2-3, with 8 bases matching TRBD2. The V and J ends lost 8 bases and 10 bases, in that order; junction bases with no gene match: 8. Germline CDR1 is MNHEY and CDR2 is SVGEGT. The CDR3 extends over 12 amino acids.

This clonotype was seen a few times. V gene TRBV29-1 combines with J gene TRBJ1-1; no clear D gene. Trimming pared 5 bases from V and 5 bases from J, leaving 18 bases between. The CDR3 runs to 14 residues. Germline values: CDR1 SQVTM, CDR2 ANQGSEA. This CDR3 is CSVSQAGGLTEAFF. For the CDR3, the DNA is TGCAGCGTTTCCCAAGCGGGCGGTCTGACTGAAGCTTTCTTT.

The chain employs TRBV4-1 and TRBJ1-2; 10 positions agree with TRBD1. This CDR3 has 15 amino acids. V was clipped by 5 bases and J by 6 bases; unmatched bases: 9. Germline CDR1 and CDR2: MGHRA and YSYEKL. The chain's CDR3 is CASSSQDRGSDGYTF. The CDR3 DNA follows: TGCGCCAGCAGCTCTCAGGACAGGGGGTCGGATGGCTACACCTTC.

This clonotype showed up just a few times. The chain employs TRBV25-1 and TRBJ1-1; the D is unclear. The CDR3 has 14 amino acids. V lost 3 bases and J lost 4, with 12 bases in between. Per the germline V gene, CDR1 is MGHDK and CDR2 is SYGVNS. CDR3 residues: CASSETRWGTEAFF. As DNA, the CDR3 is TGTGCCAGCAGTGAGACGAGGTGGGGCACTGAAGCTTTCTTT.

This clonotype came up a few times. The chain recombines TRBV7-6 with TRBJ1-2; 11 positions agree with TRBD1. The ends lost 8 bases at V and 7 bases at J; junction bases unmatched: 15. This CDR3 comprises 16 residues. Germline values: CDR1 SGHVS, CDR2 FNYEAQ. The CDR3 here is CASGSLTGQGGGGYTF. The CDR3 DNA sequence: TGTGCCAGCGGCAGTTTAACGGGACAGGGGGGAGGTGGCTACACCTTC. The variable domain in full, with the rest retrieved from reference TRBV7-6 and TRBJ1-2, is GAGVSQSPRYKVTKRGQDVALRCDPISGHVSLYWYRQALGQGPEFLTYFNYEAQQDKSGLPNDRFSAERPEGSISTLTIQRTEQRDSAMYRCASGSLTGQGGGGYTFGSGTRLTVV.

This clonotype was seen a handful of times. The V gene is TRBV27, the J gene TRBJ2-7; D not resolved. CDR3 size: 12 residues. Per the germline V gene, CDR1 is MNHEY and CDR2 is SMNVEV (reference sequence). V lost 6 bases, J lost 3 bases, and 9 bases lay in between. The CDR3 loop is CASRPPFYEQYF. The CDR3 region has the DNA TGTGCCAGCAGACCACCCTTCTACGAGCAGTACTTC.

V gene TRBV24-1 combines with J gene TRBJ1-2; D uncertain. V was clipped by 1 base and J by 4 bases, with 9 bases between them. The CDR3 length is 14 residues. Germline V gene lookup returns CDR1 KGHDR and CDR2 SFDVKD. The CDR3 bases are TGTGCCACCAGTGATTTTCCGAGGAGCTATGGCTACACCTTC. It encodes CATSDFPRSYGYTF.

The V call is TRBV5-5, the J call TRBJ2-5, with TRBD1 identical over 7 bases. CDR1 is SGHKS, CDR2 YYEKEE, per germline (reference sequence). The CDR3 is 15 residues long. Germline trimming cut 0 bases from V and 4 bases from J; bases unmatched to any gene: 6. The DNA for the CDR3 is TGTGCCAGCAGCTTGGCCCCGACAGGGCCAGAGACCCAGTACTTC. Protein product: CASSLAPTGPETQYF.

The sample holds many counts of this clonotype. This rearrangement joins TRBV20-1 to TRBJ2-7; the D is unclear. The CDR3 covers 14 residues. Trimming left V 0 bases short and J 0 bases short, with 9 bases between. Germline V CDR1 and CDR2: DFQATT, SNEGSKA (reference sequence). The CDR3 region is CSAREGSRSYEQYF. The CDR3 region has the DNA TGCAGTGCTAGAGAGGGTAGTCGCTCCTACGAGCAGTACTTC.

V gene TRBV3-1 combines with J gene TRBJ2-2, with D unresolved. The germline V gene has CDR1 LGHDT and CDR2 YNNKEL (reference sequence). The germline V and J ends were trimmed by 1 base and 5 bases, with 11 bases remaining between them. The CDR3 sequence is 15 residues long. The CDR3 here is CASSQGVGWTGELFF. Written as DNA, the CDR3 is TGTGCCAGCAGCCAAGGGGTCGGGTGGACCGGGGAGCTGTTTTTT.

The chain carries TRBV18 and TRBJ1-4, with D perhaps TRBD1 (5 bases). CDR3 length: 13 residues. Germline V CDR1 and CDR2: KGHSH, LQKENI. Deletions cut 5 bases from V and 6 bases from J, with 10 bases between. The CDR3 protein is CASSGTDYEKLFF. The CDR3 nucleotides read TGTGCCAGCTCAGGGACGGATTATGAAAAACTGTTTTTT.

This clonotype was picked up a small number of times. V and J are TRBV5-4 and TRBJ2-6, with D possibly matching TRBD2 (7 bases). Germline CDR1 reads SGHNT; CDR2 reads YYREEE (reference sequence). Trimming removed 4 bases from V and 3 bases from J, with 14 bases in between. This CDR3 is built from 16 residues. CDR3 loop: CASSQVGGLGANVLTF. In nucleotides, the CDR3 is TGTGCCAGCAGCCAAGTCGGGGGGCTTGGGGCCAACGTCCTGACTTTC.

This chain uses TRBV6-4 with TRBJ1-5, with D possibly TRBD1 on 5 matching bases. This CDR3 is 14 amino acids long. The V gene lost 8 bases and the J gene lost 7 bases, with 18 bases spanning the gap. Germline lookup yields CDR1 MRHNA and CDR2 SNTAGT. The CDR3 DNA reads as TGTGCCAGCGCGGGGGACCTACAAGGACAGCCCCAGCATTTT. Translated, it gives CASAGDLQGQPQHF.

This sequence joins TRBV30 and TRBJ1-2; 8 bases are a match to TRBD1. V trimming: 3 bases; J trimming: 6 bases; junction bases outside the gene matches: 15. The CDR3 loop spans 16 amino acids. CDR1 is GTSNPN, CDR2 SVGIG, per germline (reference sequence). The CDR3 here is CAWSTGKTGVGDGYTF. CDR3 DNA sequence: TGTGCCTGGAGCACTGGGAAGACAGGGGTTGGCGATGGCTACACCTTC.

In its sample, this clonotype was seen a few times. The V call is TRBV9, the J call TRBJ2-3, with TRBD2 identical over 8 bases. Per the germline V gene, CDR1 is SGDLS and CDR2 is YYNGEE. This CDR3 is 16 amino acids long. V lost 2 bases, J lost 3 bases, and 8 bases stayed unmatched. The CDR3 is CASSVRGGQSTDTQYF. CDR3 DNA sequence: TGTGCCAGCAGCGTTCGGGGGGGCCAATCTACAGATACGCAGTATTTT. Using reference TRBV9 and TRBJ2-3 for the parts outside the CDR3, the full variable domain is DSGVTQTPKHLITATGQRVTLRCSPRSGDLSVYWYQQSLDQGLQFLIQYYNGEERAKGNILERFSAQQFPDLHSELNLSSLELGDSALYFCASSVRGGQSTDTQYFGPGTRLTVL.

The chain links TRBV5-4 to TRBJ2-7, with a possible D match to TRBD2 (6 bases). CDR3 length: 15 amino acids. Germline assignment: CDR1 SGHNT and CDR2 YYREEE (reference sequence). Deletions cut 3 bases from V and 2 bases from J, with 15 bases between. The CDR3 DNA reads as TGTGCCAGCAGCTGGGAGGCGGAAGGGCCCTACGAGCAGTACTTC. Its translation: CASSWEAEGPYEQYF.

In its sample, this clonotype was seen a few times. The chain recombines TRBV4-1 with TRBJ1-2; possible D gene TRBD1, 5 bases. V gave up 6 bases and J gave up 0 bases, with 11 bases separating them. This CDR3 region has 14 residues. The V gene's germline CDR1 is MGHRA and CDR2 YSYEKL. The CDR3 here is CASRGVGSNYGYTF. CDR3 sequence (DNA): TGCGCCAGCAGGGGGGTCGGGTCTAACTATGGCTACACCTTC.

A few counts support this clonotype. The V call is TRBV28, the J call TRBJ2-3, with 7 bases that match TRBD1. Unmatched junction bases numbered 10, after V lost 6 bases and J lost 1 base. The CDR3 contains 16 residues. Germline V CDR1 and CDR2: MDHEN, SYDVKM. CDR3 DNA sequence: TGTGCCAGCAGGCAACCCACAGGGGTTGGCACAGATACGCAGTATTTT. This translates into CASRQPTGVGTDTQYF.

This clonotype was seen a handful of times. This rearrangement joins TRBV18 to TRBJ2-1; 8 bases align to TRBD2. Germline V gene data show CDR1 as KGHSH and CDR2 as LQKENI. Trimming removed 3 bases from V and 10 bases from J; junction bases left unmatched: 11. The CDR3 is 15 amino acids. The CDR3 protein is CASSPSGGALGEQFF. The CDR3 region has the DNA TGTGCCAGCTCACCGTCCGGGGGGGCCCTTGGGGAGCAGTTCTTC. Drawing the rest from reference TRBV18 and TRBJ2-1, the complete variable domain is NAGVMQNPRHLVRRRGQEARLRCSPMKGHSHVYWYRQLPEEGLKFMVYLQKENIIDESGMPKERFSAEFPKEGPSILRIQQVVRGDSAAYFCASSPSGGALGEQFFGPGTRLTVL.

In DNA, the CDR3 is TGTGCCAGTAATCGACCGAAATATGGCTACACCTTC. This codes for CASNRPKYGYTF. The V and J genes are TRBV19 and TRBJ1-2; D uncertain. The CDR3 is 12 residues long. V was shortened by 7 bases and J by 5 bases, with 11 bases between the two germline ends. The germline V gene encodes CDR1 LNHDA and CDR2 SQIVND (reference sequence).

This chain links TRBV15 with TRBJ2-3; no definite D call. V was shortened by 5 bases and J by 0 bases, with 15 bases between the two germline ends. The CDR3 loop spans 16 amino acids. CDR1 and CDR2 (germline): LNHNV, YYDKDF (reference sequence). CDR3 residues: CATSGWSPASTDTQYF. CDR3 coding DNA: TGTGCCACCAGCGGGTGGTCACCAGCTAGCACAGATACGCAGTATTTT.